The entry below describes one T cell receptor beta chain. The antigen is not known. V was cut by 8 bases and J by 8 bases, with 16 bases left in between. Germline V gene sequence: CDR1 KGHSH, CDR2 LQKENI. The CDR3 is 13 amino acids. This entry belongs to a study of CD8+ T cells in alopecia areata. Study background: Treated patients swallowed 5 to 10 mg of oral tofacitinib twice daily. Patients given treatment had severity scored by the percentage of scalp area affected. Study-level points and caveats: Among the top 100, expanded CD8+ clones were significantly decreased by tofacitinib, as was scalp clonality. On tofacitinib, scalp and blood still held many of the expanded lesional clones.

This sample's treatment: oral pan-JAK inhibitor, 5-10 mg twice daily. It was cDNA, reverse transcribed from extracted RNA, that served as the sequencing template. The repertoire was sequenced with immunoSEQ multiplex PCR; TCRdb's copy has only in-frame clones and lacks some. Seen here are roughly 140,000 clones, roughly four fifths observed once, and the top ten hold 20% to 25%. The sequence was collected from a human donor with alopecia areata. The gene calls are TRBV18 and TRBJ2-1, with D perhaps matching TRBD2 (5 bases). The specimen comprised CD8+ T cells sorted from blood, sampled at week 4, from a patient treated with tofacitinib. The CDR3 is CASTSPAGDEQFF. Here the CDR3 DNA reads TGTGCCAGCACTTCCCCGGCGGGCGATGAGCAGTTCTTC.